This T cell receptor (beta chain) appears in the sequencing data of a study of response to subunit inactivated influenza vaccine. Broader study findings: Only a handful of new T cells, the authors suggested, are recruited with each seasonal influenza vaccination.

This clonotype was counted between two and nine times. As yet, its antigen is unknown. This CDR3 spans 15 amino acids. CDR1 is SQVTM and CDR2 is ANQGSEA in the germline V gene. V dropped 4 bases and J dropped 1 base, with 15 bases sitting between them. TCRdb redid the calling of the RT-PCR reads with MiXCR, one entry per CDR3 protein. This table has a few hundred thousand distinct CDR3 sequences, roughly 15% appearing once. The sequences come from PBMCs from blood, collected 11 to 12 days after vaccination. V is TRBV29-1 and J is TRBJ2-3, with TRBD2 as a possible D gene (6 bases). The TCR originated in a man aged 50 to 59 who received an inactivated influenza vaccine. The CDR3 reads CSVGLGTFRTDTQYF. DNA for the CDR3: TGCAGCGTTGGGCTCGGGACTTTCCGCACAGATACGCAGTATTTT.